This T cell receptor beta chain emerged from a study of radiotherapy plus CTLA-4 blockade in lung cancer. Study information: Among enrolled patients, less than 20% responded and 31% achieved disease control. Study observations and caveats: Radiotherapy with ipilimumab was followed by blood expansion of tumor-derived clones. Strongest reported response predictors: early blood clone changes and post-radiation interferon-beta.

Germline V lookup: CDR1 LNHDA, CDR2 SQIVND (reference sequence). With V trimmed by 4 bases and J by 3 bases, 14 bases remained unmatched. The CDR3 contains 18 residues. This clone occurred a few times. What it binds is not known. Focal radiation with ipilimumab CTLA-4 blockade was given to patients with chemo-refractory metastatic non-small-cell lung cancer. Sequenced by immunoSEQ multiplex PCR; TCRdb stores in-frame clones only, minus some. Of more than 65,000 clones in the sample, about four fifths were seen once. This material consisted of peripheral blood, taken from a patient treated with radiotherapy plus ipilimumab. The V gene is TRBV19, the J gene TRBJ1-5; 8 bases match TRBD1. This clonotype was obtained from a human donor with non-small cell lung cancer who had stable disease on radiotherapy plus ipilimumab. CDR3 protein: CASSTRQGRTLDNQPQHF. The DNA for the CDR3 is TGTGCCAGTAGTACTAGACAGGGGAGGACGCTGGACAATCAGCCCCAGCATTTT.